This T cell receptor (beta chain) was identified during a study of shared clonotypes between healthy human individuals. This clone was counted ten times or more. Other DNA sequences in this specimen translate into the identical CDR3. Trimming took 3 bases from V and 7 from J, leaving 10 bases between them. In germline, CDR1 is SNHLY, CDR2 FYNNEI. This CDR3 contains 14 residues. The assay was immunoSEQ multiplex PCR, and TCRdb's table has in-frame clones only and misses some. In the table there are over a million clones, 70% to 80% of which are singletons. The specimen sequenced was memory CD4+ T cells sorted from blood. The sample's subset: CD45RA-negative fraction. This clonotype was obtained from a man aged 18 to 30 in good health. V is TRBV2 and J is TRBJ1-6; D is possibly TRBD1 (5 bases). CDR3 loop: CASSEQGGNSPLHF. DNA of the CDR3: TGTGCCAGCAGTGAGCAGGGCGGAAATTCACCCCTCCACTTT.